This is a list of T cell receptor beta chains from one sample in a study of neurological immune-mediated disorders. TCRdb passed the 5' RACE reads through MiXCR, listing each CDR3 protein once. The repertoire holds approximately 38,000 distinct CDR3 sequences, 2.5% seen once, with roughly 2.3% in the top ten. The sequenced sample consisted of PBMCs. The receptor source for this set is a man aged 50 to 60 with multiple sclerosis. CDR3s include the opening cysteine and the closing phenylalanine or tryptophan. The D gene is left open where the match is weak. Only part of the rows carry a size: once, few, many, or a class if the clone is expanded.

v_gene	d_gene	abundance	j_gene	CDR3aa	CDR3nt
TRBV5-1	TRBD2	many	TRBJ2-1	CASSLALGRGSSYNEQFF	TGCGCCAGCAGCTTGGCCTTAGGGCGGGGGTCCTCCTACAATGAGCAGTTCTTC
TRBV5-1	-	many	TRBJ2-3	CASSSAGYGGDTQYF	TGCGCCAGCAGCTCTGCGGGGTATGGTGGGGATACGCAGTATTTT
TRBV7-9	-	many	TRBJ1-1	CASSFSNTEAFF	TGTGCCAGCAGCTTTTCGAACACTGAAGCTTTCTTT
TRBV7-8	-	few	TRBJ1-4	CASSLYILQARLANEKLFF	TGTGCCAGCAGCTTATACATCTTGCAGGCCCGACTAGCTAATGAAAAACTGTTTTTT
TRBV2	-	many	TRBJ1-5	CASGRINQPQHF	TGTGCCAGCGGCAGAATCAATCAGCCCCAGCATTTT
TRBV7-2	-	many	TRBJ2-7	CASSLIGVYEQYF	TGTGCCAGCAGCTTAATCGGTGTCTACGAGCAGTACTTC
TRBV5-6	TRBD2	-	TRBJ2-1	CASGRPIAGKYNEQFF	TGTGCCAGCGGTCGCCCAATAGCGGGGAAGTACAATGAGCAGTTCTTC
TRBV28	-	many	TRBJ2-2	CATTPRGFTGELFF	TGTGCCACCACCCCTCGGGGATTCACCGGGGAGCTGTTTTTT
TRBV7-9	-	many	TRBJ1-2	CASSLQGFGDGYTF	TGTGCCAGCAGCTTACAGGGTTTTGGGGATGGCTACACCTTC
TRBV11-3	-	many	TRBJ1-1	CASSLYDLQRTEAFF	TGTGCCAGCAGCTTATACGACCTTCAGAGGACTGAAGCTTTCTTT
TRBV7-8	-	many	TRBJ2-3	CASSLAESTDTQYF	TGTGCCAGCAGCTTAGCGGAAAGCACAGATACGCAGTATTTT
TRBV4-3	TRBD2	many	TRBJ2-3	CASRPGGGVADTQYF	TGCGCCAGCAGACCCGGTGGGGGGGTGGCAGATACGCAGTATTTT
TRBV6-5	-	-	TRBJ1-3	CASSYSPPSSGNTIYF	TGTGCCAGCAGTTACTCCCCGCCGAGCTCTGGAAACACCATATATTTT
TRBV20-1	TRBD2	many	TRBJ2-2	CSARGLAGLDGELFF	TGCAGTGCTAGAGGACTAGCGGGGTTAGACGGGGAGCTGTTTTTT
TRBV27	-	many	TRBJ1-1	CASSLGGMNTEAFF	TGTGCCAGCAGTTTAGGCGGAATGAACACTGAAGCTTTCTTT
TRBV5-1	-	many	TRBJ2-1	CASSLVGVGSGNEQFF	TGCGCCAGCAGCTTGGTGGGCGTGGGTTCGGGCAATGAGCAGTTCTTC